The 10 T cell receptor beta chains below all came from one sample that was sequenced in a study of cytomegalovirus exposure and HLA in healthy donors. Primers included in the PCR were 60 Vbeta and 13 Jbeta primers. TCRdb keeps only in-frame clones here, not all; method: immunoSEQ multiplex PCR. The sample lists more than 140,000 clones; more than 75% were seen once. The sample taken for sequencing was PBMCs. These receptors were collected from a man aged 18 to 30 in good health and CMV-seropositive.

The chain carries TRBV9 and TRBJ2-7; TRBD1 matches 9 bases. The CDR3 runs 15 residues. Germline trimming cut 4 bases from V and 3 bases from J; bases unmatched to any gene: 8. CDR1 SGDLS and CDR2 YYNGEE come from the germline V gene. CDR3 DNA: TGTGCCAGCAGCCCCTCGGACAGGGGAGGCTACGAGCAGTACTTC. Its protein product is CASSPSDRGGYEQYF.

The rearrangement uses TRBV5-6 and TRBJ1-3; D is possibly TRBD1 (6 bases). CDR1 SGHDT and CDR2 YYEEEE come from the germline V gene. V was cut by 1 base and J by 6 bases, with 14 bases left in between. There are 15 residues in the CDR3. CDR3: CASSLRGGFVNTIYF. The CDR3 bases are TGTGCCAGCAGCTTGCGAGGGGGATTTGTAAACACCATATATTTT.

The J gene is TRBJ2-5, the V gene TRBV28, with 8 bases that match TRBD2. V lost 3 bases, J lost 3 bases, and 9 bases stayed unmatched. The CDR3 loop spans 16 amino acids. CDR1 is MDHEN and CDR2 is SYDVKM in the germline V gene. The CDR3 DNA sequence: TGTGCCAGCAGTTTTAGCTTGGCGGGAGGTGAAGAGACCCAGTACTTC. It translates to CASSFSLAGGEETQYF.

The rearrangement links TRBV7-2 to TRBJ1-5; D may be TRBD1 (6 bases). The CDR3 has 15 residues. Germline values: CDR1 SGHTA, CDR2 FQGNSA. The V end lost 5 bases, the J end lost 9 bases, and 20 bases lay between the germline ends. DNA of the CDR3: TGTGCCAGCAGCCCCGGGACAAGCCTGGGGTGGCCCCAGCATTTT. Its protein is CASSPGTSLGWPQHF.

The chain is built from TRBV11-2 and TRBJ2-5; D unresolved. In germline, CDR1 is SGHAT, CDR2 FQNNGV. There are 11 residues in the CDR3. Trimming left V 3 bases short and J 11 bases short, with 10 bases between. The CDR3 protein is CASSFAGTQYF. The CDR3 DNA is TGTGCCAGCAGCTTCGCAGGAACTCAGTACTTC.

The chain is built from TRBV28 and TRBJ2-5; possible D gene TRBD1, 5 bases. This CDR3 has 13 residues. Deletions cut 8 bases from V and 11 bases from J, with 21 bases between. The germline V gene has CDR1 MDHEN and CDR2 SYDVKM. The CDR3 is CASSLGREGKQYF. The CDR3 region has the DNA TGTGCCAGCTCTCTGGGCAGGGAAGGAAAGCAGTACTTC.

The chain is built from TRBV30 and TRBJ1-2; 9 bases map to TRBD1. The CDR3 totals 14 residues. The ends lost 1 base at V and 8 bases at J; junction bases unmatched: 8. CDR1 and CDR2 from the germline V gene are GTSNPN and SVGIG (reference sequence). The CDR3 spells CAWSAFPQGAGYTF. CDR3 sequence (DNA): TGTGCCTGGAGTGCCTTTCCACAGGGGGCAGGCTACACCTTC.

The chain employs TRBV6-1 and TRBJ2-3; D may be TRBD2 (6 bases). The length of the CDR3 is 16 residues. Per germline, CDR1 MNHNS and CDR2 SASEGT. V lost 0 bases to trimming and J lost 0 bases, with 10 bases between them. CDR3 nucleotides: TGTGCCAGCAGTGAAGCTAGCGGTTCTAGCACAGATACGCAGTATTTT. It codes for CASSEASGSSTDTQYF.

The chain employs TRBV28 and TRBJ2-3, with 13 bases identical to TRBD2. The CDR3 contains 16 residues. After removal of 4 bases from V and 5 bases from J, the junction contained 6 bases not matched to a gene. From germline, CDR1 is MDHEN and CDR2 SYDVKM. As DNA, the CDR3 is TGTGCCAGCAGTTCCTCACTAGCGGGAGGGCTAGATACGCAGTATTTT. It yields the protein CASSSSLAGGLDTQYF.

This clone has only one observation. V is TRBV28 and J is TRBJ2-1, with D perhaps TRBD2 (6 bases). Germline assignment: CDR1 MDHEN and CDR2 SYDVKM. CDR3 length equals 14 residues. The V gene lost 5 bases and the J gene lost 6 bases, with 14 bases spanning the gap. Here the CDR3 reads CASSPGGAVNEQFF. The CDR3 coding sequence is TGTGCCAGCAGTCCTGGCGGGGCGGTCAATGAGCAGTTCTTC.